The T cell receptor (beta chain) described here comes from a study of blood T cell repertoires in COVID-19. Study at large: Collection of acute and convalescent COVID-19 samples took place in the United States, Italy and Spain. Sample material is recorded as cDNA or gDNA derived from T cells, B-cell-depleted T cells, or PBMCs.

Followed longitudinally, the Seattle patients had been enrolled during active infection. Source study methods: Using reference gene primer amplification, nucleated cell counts were estimated. Sequenced by immunoSEQ multiplex PCR; TCRdb stores in-frame clones only, minus some. The V and J calls and clone size come from that table; D and trimming were worked out from the DNA. The sample lists 360,000 or so clones, around 90% seen once, with 3.9% in the top ten. CDR1 is LNHDA and CDR2 is SQIVND in the germline V gene (reference sequence). J gave up 1 base and V 5 bases, and 11 bases lay outside the gene matches. This CDR3 comprises 19 residues.

The specimen sequenced was peripheral blood. The V call is TRBV19, the J call TRBJ2-3; the match to TRBD2 covers 14 bases. This sequence was found in a woman in her sixties with COVID-19, enrolled during active disease. The CDR3 is CASSPTGTSGGRRTDTQYF. CDR3 sequence (DNA): TGTGCCAGTAGTCCCACCGGGACTAGCGGGGGTAGGCGCACAGATACGCAGTATTTT.